This record looks at one T cell receptor (beta chain) sequence and its context. Its target is unknown. This record belongs to a study of OX40 agonist ivuxolimab in advanced cancers. Assay: immunoSEQ multiplex PCR; the TCRdb copy retains only in-frame clones and omits some. There are approximately 120,000 clones in the sample; about 90% occur only once, and 0.7% to 0.9% lies in the top ten. Findings and caveats of the study: Both CD4+ and CD8+ T cell populations in blood had undergone clonal expansion by week 6 at 0.1 to 3.0 mg/kg.

The sequenced sample was CD4+ or CD8+ T cells sorted from blood, obtained in a trial of the OX40 agonist ivuxolimab. The clonotype originates from an adult with an advanced solid tumor such as melanoma, head and neck, liver or kidney cancer.

The CDR3 spells CASSTSGTSNTGELFF. CDR3 coding DNA: TGTGCCAGTAGTACCTCCGGGACATCCAACACCGGGGAGCTGTTTTTT. The J gene is TRBJ2-2, the V gene TRBV19, with D perhaps matching TRBD1 (6 bases). The CDR3 length is 16 residues. Germline CDR1 LNHDA, CDR2 SQIVND (reference sequence). Trimming removed 4 bases at V and 2 bases at J, with 14 bases between.